These 22 T cell receptor beta chains share one sample of origin, sequenced in a study of T cell clones after liver transplantation. Only in-frame clones appear in the TCRdb table, and some are missing; sequencing was by immunoSEQ multiplex PCR. This table has some 120,000 clones, approximately 90% appearing once. The material was CD4+ T cells from blood, obtained 12 months after liver transplant. These receptors all stem from a human patient who received a liver transplant. Some of these T cells may belong to the graft donor.

The rearrangement links TRBV5-1 to TRBJ2-1, with D maybe TRBD1 (5 bases). Trimming took 0 bases from V and 5 from J, leaving 6 bases between them. The germline gives CDR1 SGHRS, CDR2 YFSETQ. CDR3 length: 13 amino acids. Written as DNA, the CDR3 is TGCGCCAGCAGCTTGGGACAGCACAATGAGCAGTTCTTC. Protein: CASSLGQHNEQFF.

This chain uses TRBV27 with TRBJ2-1; the D call may be TRBD1 or TRBD2 (5 bases each). The V end lost 8 bases, the J end lost 4 bases, and 15 bases lay between the germline ends. The CDR3 has 14 residues. The germline CDR1 and CDR2 sequences are MNHEY and SMNVEV (reference sequence). As DNA, the CDR3 is TGTGCCAGCGCCGGGACCCCAAATTACAATGAGCAGTTCTTC. Its translation is CASAGTPNYNEQFF.

This chain uses TRBV2 with TRBJ2-7; perhaps TRBD1 as D (8 bases). The CDR3 consists of 14 residues. Germline V gene sequence: CDR1 SNHLY, CDR2 FYNNEI. The V end lost 7 bases, the J end lost 2 bases, and 15 bases lay between the germline ends. Here the CDR3 DNA reads TGTGCCAGCATAAAACAGGGGGGGACCTACGAGCAGTACTTC. This sequence encodes CASIKQGGTYEQYF.

The J gene is TRBJ2-6, the V gene TRBV19; D is perhaps TRBD1 (6 bases). The V end was cut by 3 bases, the J end by 0 bases, with 9 bases between. Germline CDR1 reads LNHDA; CDR2 reads SQIVND (reference sequence). CDR3 size: 16 residues. The CDR3 is CASSIRGGSGANVLTF. For the CDR3, the DNA is TGTGCCAGTAGTATCCGAGGGGGCTCTGGGGCCAACGTCCTGACTTTC.

This clone has a handful of counts. The rearrangement links TRBV19 to TRBJ1-5; 7 nucleotides agree with TRBD1. This CDR3 has 13 residues. The trim removed 3 bases at V and 5 bases at J, leaving 1 base unmatched. Per the germline V gene, CDR1 is LNHDA and CDR2 is SQIVND (reference sequence). Written as DNA, the CDR3 is TGTGCCAGTAGTATCAGGGGGGATCAGCCCCAGCATTTT. This codes for CASSIRGDQPQHF.

This rearrangement joins TRBV9 to TRBJ2-3; a weak D match, TRBD2 (6 bases). The germline V gene encodes CDR1 SGDLS and CDR2 YYNGEE. V dropped 3 bases and J dropped 4 bases, with 15 bases sitting between them. The CDR3 runs to 15 residues. The CDR3 DNA reads TGTGCCAGCAGCGCGGGGACTCTCGAGGCAGATACGCAGTATTTT. As protein: CASSAGTLEADTQYF.

This clone was counted a single time. The chain recombines TRBV28 with TRBJ2-5; D remains ambiguous. CDR1 and CDR2 (germline): MDHEN, SYDVKM. V lost 3 bases and J lost 0, with 11 bases in between. CDR3 size: 15 residues. This CDR3 reads CASSFIEEYQETQYF. CDR3 nucleotide sequence: TGTGCCAGCAGTTTTATAGAAGAGTACCAAGAGACCCAGTACTTC.

The rearrangement joins TRBV28 to TRBJ2-1, with 10 bases matching TRBD2. The germline gives CDR1 MDHEN, CDR2 SYDVKM. The CDR3 has 16 residues. V lost 7 bases, J lost 1 base, and 7 bases stayed unmatched. The CDR3 sequence: CASTIATSGSYNEQFF. The CDR3 nucleotides are TGTGCCAGCACTATTGCGACTAGCGGGTCCTACAATGAGCAGTTCTTC.

This chain connects TRBV19 to TRBJ2-1, with D maybe TRBD1 (6 bases). This CDR3 has 16 amino acids. Trimming cost V 9 bases and J 0 bases, with 18 bases left between them. Germline V gives CDR1 LNHDA, CDR2 SQIVND (reference sequence). CDR3 loop: CASLGPGDYSYNEQFF. The CDR3 DNA follows: TGTGCCAGCCTCGGGCCAGGGGATTACTCCTACAATGAGCAGTTCTTC.

CDR3 amino acids: CASSALSGLYNEKLFF. The CDR3 region has the DNA TGTGCCAGCAGCGCACTCTCTGGACTGTATAATGAAAAACTGTTTTTT. The genes are TRBV9 and TRBJ1-4, with D uncertain. CDR3 length equals 16 residues. Germline CDR1 and CDR2: SGDLS and YYNGEE. V was clipped by 3 bases and J by 4 bases, with 16 bases between them.

This chain connects TRBV4-2 to TRBJ2-1; 15 bases are a match to TRBD2. CDR1 is LGHNA, CDR2 YNFKEQ, per germline. This CDR3 has 18 residues. J gave up 6 bases and V 1 base, and 7 bases lay outside the gene matches. CDR3 amino acids: CASSQVGLAGGMSNEQFF. CDR3 nucleotides: TGTGCCAGCAGCCAAGTAGGACTAGCGGGAGGGATGAGCAATGAGCAGTTCTTC.

This clone was seen a single time. The rearrangement joins TRBV6-1 to TRBJ2-3, with unresolved D. Trimming removed 7 bases from V and 1 base from J, with 9 bases in between. The CDR3 runs 13 residues. CDR1 is MNHNS and CDR2 is SASEGT in the germline V gene. The chain's CDR3 is CASNGPGTDTQYF. CDR3 nucleotide sequence: TGTGCCAGCAATGGGCCGGGCACAGATACGCAGTATTTT.

This clone was picked up one time. The J gene is TRBJ1-5, the V gene TRBV9; 9 nucleotides match TRBD1. CDR3 length equals 18 residues. Germline V gene sequence: CDR1 SGDLS, CDR2 YYNGEE. The ends lost 4 bases at V and 2 bases at J; junction bases unmatched: 13. The CDR3 bases are TGTGCCAGCAGCCCCCGGGGGACAGGGCGATTTCGCAATCAGCCCCAGCATTTT. Its protein product is CASSPRGTGRFRNQPQHF.

V gene TRBV11-3 combines with J gene TRBJ1-3; D may be TRBD1 (5 bases). In germline, CDR1 is SGHNT, CDR2 YENEEA. Trimming took off 8 bases at V and 0 bases at J, with 17 bases between the two ends. The CDR3 has 16 amino acids. The CDR3 protein is CASSLPGTYSGNTIYF. The CDR3, as DNA: TGTGCCAGCTCCTTGCCCGGGACCTACTCTGGAAACACCATATATTTT. Full variable domain (outside the CDR3, taken from reference TRBV11-3 and TRBJ1-3): EAGVVQSPRYKIIEKKQPVAFWCNPISGHNTLYWYLQNLGQGPELLIRYENEEAVDDSQLPKDRFSAERLKGVDSTLKIQPAELGDSAVYLCASSLPGTYSGNTIYFGEGSWLTVV.

V usage is TRBV11-3 and J usage is TRBJ2-7; D assignment may be TRBD1 or TRBD2 (5 bases each). In germline, CDR1 is SGHNT, CDR2 YENEEA. The CDR3 loop spans 13 amino acids. Trimming stripped 5 bases from V and 2 bases from J, with 10 bases between. CDR3 nucleotide sequence: TGTGCCAGCAGCCGGGACGTTACCTACGAGCAGTACTTC. Its protein product is CASSRDVTYEQYF.

The gene calls are TRBV11-2 and TRBJ2-1; D is unclear. This CDR3 region has 15 residues. Germline CDR1 and CDR2: SGHAT and FQNNGV. The germline V and J ends were trimmed by 7 bases and 0 bases, with 13 bases remaining between them. The CDR3 is CASTQWGSSYNEQFF. The CDR3 bases are TGTGCCAGCACCCAGTGGGGAAGCTCCTACAATGAGCAGTTCTTC. Full variable domain (remainder filled in from reference TRBV11-2 and TRBJ2-1): EAGVAQSPRYKIIEKRQSVAFWCNPISGHATLYWYQQILGQGPKLLIQFQNNGVVDDSQLPKDRFSAERLKGVDSTLKIQPAKLEDSAVYLCASTQWGSSYNEQFFGPGTRLTVL.

V usage is TRBV18 and J usage is TRBJ2-2; weak D call: TRBD1 (5 bases). The V gene lost 4 bases and the J gene lost 0 bases, with 6 bases spanning the gap. The CDR3 covers 14 residues. Germline V lookup: CDR1 KGHSH, CDR2 LQKENI. CDR3 residues: CASSLTANTGELFF. CDR3 nucleotide sequence: TGTGCCAGCTCACTGACAGCGAACACCGGGGAGCTGTTTTTT. The full variable domain, its missing parts supplied by reference TRBV18 and TRBJ2-2, is NAGVMQNPRHLVRRRGQEARLRCSPMKGHSHVYWYRQLPEEGLKFMVYLQKENIIDESGMPKERFSAEFPKEGPSILRIQQVVRGDSAAYFCASSLTANTGELFFGEGSRLTVL.

The rearrangement joins TRBV7-3 to TRBJ2-3; D gene unclear. There are 14 residues in the CDR3. Germline CDR1 SGHTA, CDR2 FQGTGA. The ends were cut back, 3 bases at V and 6 bases at J, with 13 bases in the middle. In nucleotides, the CDR3 is TGTGCCAGCAGCTTTTTGGGCAGTAGTGATACGCAGTATTTT. Its translation is CASSFLGSSDTQYF.

The rearrangement joins TRBV6-5 to TRBJ2-2; D tentatively reads TRBD1 or TRBD2 (6 bases each). This CDR3 has 15 residues. In germline, CDR1 is MNHEY, CDR2 SVGAGI. Trimming took off 0 bases at V and 6 bases at J, with 11 bases between the two ends. The CDR3 here is CASSYSPGAAGELFF. Here the CDR3 DNA reads TGTGCCAGCAGTTACTCACCGGGGGCGGCCGGGGAGCTGTTTTTT.

The V and J genes are TRBV12-5 and TRBJ2-1, with 7 bases identical to TRBD1. Looked up from germline, CDR1 is LGHNT and CDR2 is FRNRAP. The V segment lost 5 bases and the J segment 8 bases; nucleotides outside the gene matches: 6. The CDR3 covers 13 residues. CDR3 protein: CASGPTGVDEQFF. Here the CDR3 DNA reads TGTGCTAGTGGTCCTACAGGGGTCGATGAGCAGTTCTTC.

The genes are TRBV7-9 and TRBJ1-2; D gene uncertain. The CDR3 loop spans 14 amino acids. CDR1 and CDR2 from the germline V gene are SEHNR and FQNEAQ (reference sequence). V shed 1 base and J shed 3 bases, with 9 bases lying between them. CDR3 sequence: CASSLGPTDYGYTF. DNA for the CDR3: TGTGCCAGCAGCTTAGGCCCCACAGACTATGGCTACACCTTC. Complete variable domain (other parts from reference TRBV7-9 and TRBJ1-2): DTGVSQNPRHKITKRGQNVTFRCDPISEHNRLYWYRQTLGQGPEFLTYFQNEAQLEKSRLLSDRFSAERPKGSFSTLEIQRTEQGDSAMYLCASSLGPTDYGYTFGSGTRLTVV.

This chain joins TRBV10-3 and TRBJ2-2; D remains unclear. Germline CDR1 and CDR2: ENHRY and SYGVKD. This CDR3 contains 12 residues. V was shortened by 8 bases and J by 7 bases, with 11 bases between the two germline ends. The CDR3 DNA reads TGTGCCATCTCTGGCGATGGCGGGGAGCTGTTTTTT. It yields the protein CAISGDGGELFF.